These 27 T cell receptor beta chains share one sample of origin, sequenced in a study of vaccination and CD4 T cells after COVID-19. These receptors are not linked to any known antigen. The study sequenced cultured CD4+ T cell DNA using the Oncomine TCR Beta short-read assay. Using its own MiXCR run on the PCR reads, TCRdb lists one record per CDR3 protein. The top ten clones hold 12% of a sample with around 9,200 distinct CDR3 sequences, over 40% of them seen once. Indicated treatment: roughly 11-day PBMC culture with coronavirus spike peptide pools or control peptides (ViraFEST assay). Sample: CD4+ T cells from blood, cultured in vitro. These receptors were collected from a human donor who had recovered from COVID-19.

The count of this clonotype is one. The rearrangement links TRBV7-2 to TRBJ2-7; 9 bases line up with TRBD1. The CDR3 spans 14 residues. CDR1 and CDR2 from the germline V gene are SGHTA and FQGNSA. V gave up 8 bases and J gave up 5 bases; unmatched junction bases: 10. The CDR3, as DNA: TGTGCCAGCGCAGGACAGGGGTCGGTCCACGAGCAGTACTTC. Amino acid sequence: CASAGQGSVHEQYF.

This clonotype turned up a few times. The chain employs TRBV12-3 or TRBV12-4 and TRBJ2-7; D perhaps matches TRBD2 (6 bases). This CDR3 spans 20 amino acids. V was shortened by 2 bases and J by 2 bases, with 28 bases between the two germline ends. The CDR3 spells CASSLRPSGPRRDGTYEQYF. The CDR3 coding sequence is TGTGCCAGCAGTTTACGACCCTCGGGACCTCGGCGGGACGGTACCTACGAGCAGTACTTC.

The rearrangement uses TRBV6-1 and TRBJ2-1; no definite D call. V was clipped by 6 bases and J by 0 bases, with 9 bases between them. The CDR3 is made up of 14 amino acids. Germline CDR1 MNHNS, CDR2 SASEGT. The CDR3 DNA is TGTGCCAGCAGGGGGTACGGCTCCTACAATGAGCAGTTCTTC. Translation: CASRGYGSYNEQFF.

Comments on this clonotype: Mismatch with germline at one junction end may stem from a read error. The CDR3 bases are TGTGCCAGCAGGGCAGGGGGTAACAATGAGCAGCTCTTC. Translation gives CASRAGGNNEQLF. The V and J genes are TRBV25-1 and TRBJ2-1, with 7 bases aligning to TRBD1. The V gene's germline CDR1 is MGHDK and CDR2 SYGVNS. The CDR3 runs to 13 residues.

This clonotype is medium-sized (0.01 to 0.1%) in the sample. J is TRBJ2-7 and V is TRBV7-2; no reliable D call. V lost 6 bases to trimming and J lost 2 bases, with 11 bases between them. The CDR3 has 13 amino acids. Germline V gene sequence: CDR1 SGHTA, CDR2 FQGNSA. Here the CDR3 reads CASSFSITYEQYF. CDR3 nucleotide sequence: TGTGCCAGCAGTTTCTCTATAACCTACGAGCAGTACTTC.

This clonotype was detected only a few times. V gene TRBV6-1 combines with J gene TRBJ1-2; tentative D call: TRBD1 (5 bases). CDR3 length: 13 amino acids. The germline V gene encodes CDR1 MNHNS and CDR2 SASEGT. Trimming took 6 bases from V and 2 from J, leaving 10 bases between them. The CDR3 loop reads CASSPDKNYGYTF. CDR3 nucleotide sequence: TGTGCCAGCAGCCCGGACAAGAACTATGGCTACACCTTC.

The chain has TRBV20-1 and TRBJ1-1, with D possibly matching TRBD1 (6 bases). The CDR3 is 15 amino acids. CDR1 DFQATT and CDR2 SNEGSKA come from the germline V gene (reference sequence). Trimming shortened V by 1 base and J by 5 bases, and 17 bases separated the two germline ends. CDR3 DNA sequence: TGCAGTGCTAGAGCTAGGATCGGGGGCGAGACTGAAGCTTTCTTT. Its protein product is CSARARIGGETEAFF.

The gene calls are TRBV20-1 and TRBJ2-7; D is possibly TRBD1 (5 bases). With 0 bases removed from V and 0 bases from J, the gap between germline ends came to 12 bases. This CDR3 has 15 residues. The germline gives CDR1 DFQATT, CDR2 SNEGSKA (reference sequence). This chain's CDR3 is CSARDGARSSYEQYF. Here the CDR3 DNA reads TGCAGTGCTAGAGATGGGGCCAGAAGCTCCTACGAGCAGTACTTC.

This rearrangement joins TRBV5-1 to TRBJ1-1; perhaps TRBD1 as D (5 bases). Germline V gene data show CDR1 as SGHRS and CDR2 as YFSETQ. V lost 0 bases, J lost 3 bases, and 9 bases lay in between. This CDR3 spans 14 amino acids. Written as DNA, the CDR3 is TGCGCCAGCAGCTTGGCGGGGGTTGACACTGAAGCTTTCTTT. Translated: CASSLAGVDTEAFF.

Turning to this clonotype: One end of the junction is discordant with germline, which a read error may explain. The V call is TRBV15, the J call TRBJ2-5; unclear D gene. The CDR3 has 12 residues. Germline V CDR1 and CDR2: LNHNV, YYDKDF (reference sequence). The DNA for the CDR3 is TGTGCCACCAGCGGAGATAGGGAGACCCAGTACTTC. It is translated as CATSGDRETQYF.

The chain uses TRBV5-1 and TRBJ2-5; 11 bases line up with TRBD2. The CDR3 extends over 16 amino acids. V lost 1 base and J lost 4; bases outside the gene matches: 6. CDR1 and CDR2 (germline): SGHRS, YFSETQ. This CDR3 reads CASSLTSGGGRETQYF. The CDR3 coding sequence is TGCGCCAGCAGCTTGACTAGCGGGGGTGGTAGAGAGACCCAGTACTTC.

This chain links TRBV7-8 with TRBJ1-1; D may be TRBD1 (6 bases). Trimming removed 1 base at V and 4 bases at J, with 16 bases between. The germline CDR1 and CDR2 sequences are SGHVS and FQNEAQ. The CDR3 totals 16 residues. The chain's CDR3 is CASSLGAARGGTEAFF. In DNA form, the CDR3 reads TGTGCCAGCAGCTTAGGTGCAGCTAGGGGGGGCACTGAAGCTTTCTTT.

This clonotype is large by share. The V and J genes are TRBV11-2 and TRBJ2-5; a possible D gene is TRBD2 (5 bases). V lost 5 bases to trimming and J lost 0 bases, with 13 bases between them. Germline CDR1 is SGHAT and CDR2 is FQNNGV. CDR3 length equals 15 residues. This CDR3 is CASSQARGNQETQYF. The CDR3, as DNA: TGTGCCAGCAGCCAGGCTCGGGGTAACCAAGAGACCCAGTACTTC.

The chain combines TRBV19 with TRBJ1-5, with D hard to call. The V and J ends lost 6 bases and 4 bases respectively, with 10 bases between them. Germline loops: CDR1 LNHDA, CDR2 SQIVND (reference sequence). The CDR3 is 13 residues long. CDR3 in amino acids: CASRMGRNQPQHF. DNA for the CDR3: TGTGCCAGTAGAATGGGGAGGAATCAGCCCCAGCATTTT. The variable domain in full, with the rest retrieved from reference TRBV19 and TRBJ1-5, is DGGITQSPKYLFRKEGQNVTLSCEQNLNHDAMYWYRQDPGQGLRLIYYSQIVNDFQKGDIAEGYSVSREKKESFPLTVTSAQKNPTAFYLCASRMGRNQPQHFGDGTRLSIL.

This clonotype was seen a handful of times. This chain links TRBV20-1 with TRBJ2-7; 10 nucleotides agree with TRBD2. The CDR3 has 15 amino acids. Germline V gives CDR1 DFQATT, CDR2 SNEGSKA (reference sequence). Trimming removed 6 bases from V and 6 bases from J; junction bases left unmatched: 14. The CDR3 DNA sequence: TGCAGTGCCGGGCCTGCGAGCGGGAGGGCCCCCGAGCAGTACTTC. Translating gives CSAGPASGRAPEQYF.

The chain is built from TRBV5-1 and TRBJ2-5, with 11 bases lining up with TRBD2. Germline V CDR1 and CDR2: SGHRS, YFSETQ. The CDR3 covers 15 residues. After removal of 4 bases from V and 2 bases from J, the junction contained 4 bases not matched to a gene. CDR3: CASSTSGGPQETQYF. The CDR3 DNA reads TGCGCCAGCAGCACTAGCGGGGGACCACAAGAGACCCAGTACTTC.

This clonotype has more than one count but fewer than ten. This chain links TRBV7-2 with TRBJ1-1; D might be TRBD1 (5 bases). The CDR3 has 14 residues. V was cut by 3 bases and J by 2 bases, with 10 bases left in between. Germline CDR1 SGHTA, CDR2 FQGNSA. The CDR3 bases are TGTGCCAGCAGCTTCCAGGGAAGTAACACTGAAGCTTTCTTT. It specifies CASSFQGSNTEAFF.

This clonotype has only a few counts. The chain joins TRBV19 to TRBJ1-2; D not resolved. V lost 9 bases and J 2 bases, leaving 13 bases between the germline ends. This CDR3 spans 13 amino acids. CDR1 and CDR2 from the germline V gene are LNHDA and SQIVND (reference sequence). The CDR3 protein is CASGSPPNYGYTF. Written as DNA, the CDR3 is TGTGCCAGCGGCTCCCCCCCAAACTATGGCTACACCTTC.

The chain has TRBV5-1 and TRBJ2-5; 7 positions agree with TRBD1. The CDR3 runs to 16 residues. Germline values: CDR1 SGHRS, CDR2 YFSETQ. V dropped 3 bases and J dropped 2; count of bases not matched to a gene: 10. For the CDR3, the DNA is TGCGCCAGCAGCTCGGGTAACAGGGGCCCACAAGAGACCCAGTACTTC. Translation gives CASSSGNRGPQETQYF.

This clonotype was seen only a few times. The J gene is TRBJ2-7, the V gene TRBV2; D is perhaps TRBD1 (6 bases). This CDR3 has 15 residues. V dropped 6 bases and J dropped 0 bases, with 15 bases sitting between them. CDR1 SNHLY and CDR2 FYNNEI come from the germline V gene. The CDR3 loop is CASRKDRTSSYEQYF. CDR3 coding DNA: TGTGCCAGCAGAAAAGACAGGACGAGCTCCTACGAGCAGTACTTC. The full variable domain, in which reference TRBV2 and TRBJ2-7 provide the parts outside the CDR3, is EPEVTQTPSHQVTQMGQEVILRCVPISNHLYFYWYRQILGQKVEFLVSFYNNEISEKSEIFDDQFSVERPDGSNFTLKIRSTKLEDSAMYFCASRKDRTSSYEQYFGPGTRLTVT.

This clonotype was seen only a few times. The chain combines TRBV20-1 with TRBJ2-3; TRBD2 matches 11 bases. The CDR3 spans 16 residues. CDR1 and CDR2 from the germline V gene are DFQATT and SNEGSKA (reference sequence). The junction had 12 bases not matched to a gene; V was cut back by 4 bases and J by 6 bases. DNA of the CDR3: TGCAGTGCTAATCCGCTACTAGCGGGAGATGCCGATACGCAGTATTTT. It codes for CSANPLLAGDADTQYF.

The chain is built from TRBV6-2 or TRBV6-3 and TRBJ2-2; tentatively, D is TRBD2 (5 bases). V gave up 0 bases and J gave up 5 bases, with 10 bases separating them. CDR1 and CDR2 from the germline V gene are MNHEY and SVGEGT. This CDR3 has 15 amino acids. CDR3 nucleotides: TGTGCCAGCAGTTACTCTTTGGGGAGAACCGGGGAGCTGTTTTTT. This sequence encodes CASSYSLGRTGELFF.

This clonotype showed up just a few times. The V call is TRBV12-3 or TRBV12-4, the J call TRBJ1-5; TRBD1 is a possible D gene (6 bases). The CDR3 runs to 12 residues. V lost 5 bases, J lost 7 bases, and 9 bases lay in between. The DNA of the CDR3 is TGTGCCAGCAGTACAGGGAACCAGCCCCAGCATTTT. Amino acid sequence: CASSTGNQPQHF.

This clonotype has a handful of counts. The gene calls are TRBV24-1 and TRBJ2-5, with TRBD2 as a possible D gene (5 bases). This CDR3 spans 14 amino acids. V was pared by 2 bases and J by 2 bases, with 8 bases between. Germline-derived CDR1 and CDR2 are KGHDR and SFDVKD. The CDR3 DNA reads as TGTGCCACCAGTGATTCAGCGGAGCAAGAGACCCAGTACTTC. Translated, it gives CATSDSAEQETQYF.

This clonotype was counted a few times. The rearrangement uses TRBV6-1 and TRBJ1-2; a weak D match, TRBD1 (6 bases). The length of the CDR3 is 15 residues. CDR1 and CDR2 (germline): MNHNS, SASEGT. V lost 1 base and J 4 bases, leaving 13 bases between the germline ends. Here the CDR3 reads CASSEVQGLAYGYTF. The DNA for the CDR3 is TGTGCCAGCAGTGAAGTCCAGGGGTTAGCCTATGGCTACACCTTC.

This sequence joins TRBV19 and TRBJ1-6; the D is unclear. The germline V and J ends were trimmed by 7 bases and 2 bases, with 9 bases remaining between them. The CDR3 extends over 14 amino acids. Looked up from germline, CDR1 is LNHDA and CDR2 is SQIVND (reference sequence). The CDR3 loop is CASKGIAYNSPLHF. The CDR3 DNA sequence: TGTGCCAGTAAGGGTATTGCCTATAATTCACCCCTCCACTTT. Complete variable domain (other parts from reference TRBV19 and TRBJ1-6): DGGITQSPKYLFRKEGQNVTLSCEQNLNHDAMYWYRQDPGQGLRLIYYSQIVNDFQKGDIAEGYSVSREKKESFPLTVTSAQKNPTAFYLCASKGIAYNSPLHFGNGTRLTVT.

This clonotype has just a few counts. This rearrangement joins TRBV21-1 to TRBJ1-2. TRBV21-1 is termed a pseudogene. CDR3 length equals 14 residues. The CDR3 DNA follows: TGTGCCAGCAGCAAACCAGACTTCCCAGATGGCTACACCTTC. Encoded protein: CASSKPDFPDGYTF.